These T cell receptor beta chains were read from a single sample in a study of blood T cell repertoires in COVID-19. The protocol was immunoSEQ multiplex PCR, while the TCRdb copy is restricted to in-frame clones and leaves out a portion. This sample has approximately 93,000 clones; approximately 77% occur once, and the top ten carry 9.8%. The specimen was peripheral blood. The receptors were gathered from a woman older than 75 with acute or convalescent COVID-19. Each CDR3 is given with its conserved first and last residue. D genes are given only for firm matches. The size entry is marked missing in some rows and otherwise reads once, few, many or a size class.

-	TRBV29-1	TRBJ2-7	-	12	TGCAGCGTTGAAGAAAACCACGGAGCGCAGTACTTC	CSVEENHGAQYF
-	TRBV6-5	TRBJ1-2	-	14	TGTGCCAGCAAACTTGACACGAGGGCAGATGGCTACACCTTC	CASKLDTRADGYTF
-	TRBV6-5	TRBJ2-1	-	15	TGTGCCAGCAGTCTGAGGAAGACCATCTACAATGAGCAGTTCTTC	CASSLRKTIYNEQFF
-	TRBV21-1	TRBJ2-2	-	19	TGTGCCAGCAGCAAACCTGCATCTAGCGGGAGGGCTAGTCCGCTGGAGCTGTTTTTT	CASSKPASSGRASPLELFF
-	TRBV18	TRBJ2-7	-	16	TGTGCCAGCTCACCGTCCGCAAGGCGGGCCACCGCCGAGCAGTACTTC	CASSPSARRATAEQYF
-	TRBV3-1/TRBV3-2	TRBJ2-7	TRBD2	15	TGTGCCAGCAGCCAAGGTAGAGCGGGAGAAGACGAGCAGTACTTC	CASSQGRAGEDEQYF
once	TRBV19	TRBJ2-2	TRBD2	16	TGTGCCAGTAGGGGGACTAGCGGGACGAACACCGGGGAGCTGTTTTTT	CASRGTSGTNTGELFF
once	TRBV4-1	TRBJ2-1	TRBD2	14	TGCGCCAGCAGCCAAGCAGCGGGGGACTCCGATCAGTTCTTC	CASSQAAGDSDQFF
-	TRBV5-1	TRBJ2-7	TRBD1	15	TGCGCCAGCAGCCCCTCAAGGACAGGGCCCTACGAGCAGTACTTC	CASSPSRTGPYEQYF
once	TRBV12-3/TRBV12-4	TRBJ2-1	-	12	TGTGCCAGCAGACTCGGGACTAATGAGCAGTTCTTC	CASRLGTNEQFF
-	TRBV7-2	TRBJ1-2	-	14	TGTGCCAGCAGCTTAGCCCGGGGGGGGTATGGCTACACCTTC	CASSLARGGYGYTF